The 32 T cell receptor beta chains listed next were all sequenced from one sample in a study of shared clonotypes between healthy human individuals. This table comes from immunoSEQ multiplex PCR, and its TCRdb copy is limited to in-frame clones, with some not included. The sample consists of 2 million to 3 million clones, approximately 93% of them appearing once. The sequencing input was naive CD4+ T cells from PBMCs. The sample's subset: CD45RA+ positively selected. The receptor source for this set is a man between 18 and 29 years old in good health. Some clones in this sample may be carry-over from other donors' samples.

This clone has only one observation. The chain uses TRBV9 and TRBJ2-6; D is unclear. The CDR3 is 16 amino acids. V lost 4 bases to trimming and J lost 0 bases, with 11 bases between them. Looked up from germline, CDR1 is SGDLS and CDR2 is YYNGEE. CDR3 sequence: CASSSRAYSGANVLTF. The CDR3 nucleotides are TGTGCCAGCAGCTCCCGTGCCTACTCTGGGGCCAACGTCCTGACTTTC.

The V call is TRBV5-5, the J call TRBJ2-3; D is possibly TRBD1 (6 bases). Germline CDR1 SGHKS, CDR2 YYEKEE (reference sequence). V was pared by 2 bases and J by 2 bases, with 15 bases between. This CDR3 spans 16 amino acids. CDR3 in amino acids: CASSFRGQGHTDTQYF. The CDR3 DNA reads as TGTGCCAGCAGCTTCAGAGGCCAGGGACACACAGATACGCAGTATTTT.

Only one count was recorded for this clone. V and J are TRBV5-6 and TRBJ2-3, with unresolved D. CDR1 is SGHDT, CDR2 YYEEEE, per germline. The CDR3 runs to 11 residues. Trimming shortened V by 4 bases and J by 11 bases, and 11 bases separated the two germline ends. DNA for the CDR3: TGTGCCAGCAGCCCGGGTGTAGGGCAGTATTTT. This sequence encodes CASSPGVGQYF. The full variable domain, completed using reference TRBV5-6 and TRBJ2-3, is DAGVTQSPTHLIKTRGQQVTLRCSPKSGHDTVSWYQQALGQGPQFIFQYYEEEERQRGNFPDRFSGHQFPNYSSELNVNALLLGDSALYLCASSPGVGQYFGPGTRLTVL.

CDR3 in amino acids: CASSLEQGRGLSGDEQFF. In DNA form, the CDR3 reads TGTGCCAGCAGCTTAGAACAGGGGAGGGGTTTATCTGGAGATGAGCAGTTCTTC. The chain links TRBV11-2 to TRBJ2-1, with D perhaps being TRBD1 or TRBD2 (7 bases each). The CDR3 consists of 18 residues. CDR1 and CDR2 from the germline V gene are SGHAT and FQNNGV. V lost 0 bases to trimming and J lost 8 bases, with 23 bases between them.

The V and J genes are TRBV19 and TRBJ1-2; 7 bases fit TRBD1. In germline, CDR1 is LNHDA, CDR2 SQIVND (reference sequence). The trim removed 6 bases at V and 2 bases at J, leaving 9 bases unmatched. The CDR3 covers 15 residues. CDR3 residues: CASSHRQGSNYGYTF. For the CDR3, the DNA is TGTGCCAGTAGCCACAGACAGGGCTCGAACTATGGCTACACCTTC.

V usage is TRBV11-3 and J usage is TRBJ2-3; no reliable D call. V was pared by 3 bases and J by 4 bases, with 14 bases between. This CDR3 is 15 amino acids long. Germline V gives CDR1 SGHNT, CDR2 YENEEA. The DNA of the CDR3 is TGTGCCAGCAGCTTTGGCGTTCAGTCTGCAGATACGCAGTATTTT. This sequence encodes CASSFGVQSADTQYF.

Notes on this clone: Other DNA variants within this sample encode the same CDR3. The chain carries TRBV5-1 and TRBJ2-2; D tentatively fits TRBD1 or TRBD2 (6 bases each). The CDR3 length is 16 residues. The V end lost 3 bases, the J end lost 7 bases, and 19 bases lay between the germline ends. Germline assignment: CDR1 SGHRS and CDR2 YFSETQ. DNA of the CDR3: TGCGCCAGCAGCTATCCCGGGGGACACACTAACGGGGAGCTGTTTTTT. This encodes CASSYPGGHTNGELFF.

The chain links TRBV4-2 to TRBJ2-5; possible D gene TRBD2, 5 bases. This CDR3 region has 15 residues. From germline, CDR1 is LGHNA and CDR2 YNFKEQ. Trimming pared 4 bases from V and 3 bases from J, leaving 15 bases between. The CDR3 region is CASSRQGSGEETQYF. The CDR3 region has the DNA TGTGCCAGCAGCCGCCAAGGGAGCGGAGAAGAGACCCAGTACTTC.

The V and J genes are TRBV6-5 and TRBJ2-7; the D gene could be TRBD1 or TRBD2 (6 bases each). Trimming removed 0 bases from V and 4 bases from J, with 13 bases in between. Germline assignment: CDR1 MNHEY and CDR2 SVGAGI. The CDR3 has 15 amino acids. CDR3 sequence (DNA): TGTGCCAGCAGTTACTCGTTAGGGGGGTTGTACGAGCAGTACTTC. It is translated as CASSYSLGGLYEQYF.

Only one count was recorded for this clone. Different DNA sequences within this sample yield the same CDR3. The chain employs TRBV5-4 and TRBJ1-2, with D unclear. Deletions cut 0 bases from V and 5 bases from J, with 8 bases between. CDR3 length: 13 residues. The germline gives CDR1 SGHNT, CDR2 YYREEE (reference sequence). Here the CDR3 reads CASSLGGGYGYTF. CDR3 nucleotide sequence: TGTGCCAGCAGCTTGGGGGGTGGTTATGGCTACACCTTC.

The rearrangement uses TRBV5-6 and TRBJ1-6, with 10 bases aligning to TRBD1. V dropped 0 bases and J dropped 8; count of bases not matched to a gene: 2. The CDR3 contains 15 residues. Germline V lookup: CDR1 SGHDT, CDR2 YYEEEE. CDR3 sequence reads: CASSLGGTGDSPLHF. For the CDR3, the DNA is TGTGCCAGCAGCTTGGGGGGGACAGGGGATTCACCCCTCCACTTT.

About this clone itself: The same CDR3 arises from other DNA sequences in this sample as well. The chain employs TRBV5-1 and TRBJ2-1; no clear D. CDR1 is SGHRS, CDR2 YFSETQ, per germline. There are 13 residues in the CDR3. Trimming left V 0 bases short and J 6 bases short, with 7 bases between. The CDR3 spells CASSLARSNEQFF. CDR3 DNA: TGCGCCAGCAGCTTGGCCAGGAGCAATGAGCAGTTCTTC.

The chain carries TRBV5-6 and TRBJ2-1, with 7 bases aligning to TRBD2. The CDR3 runs to 14 residues. Trimming took 2 bases from V and 10 from J; bases not matched to a gene: 9. Per the germline V gene, CDR1 is SGHDT and CDR2 is YYEEEE. CDR3 DNA sequence: TGTGCCAGCAGCTTCAGCGGGGACCCCAACGAGCAGTTCTTC. It is translated as CASSFSGDPNEQFF. Looking up the rest from reference TRBV5-6 and TRBJ2-1 gives the full variable domain: DAGVTQSPTHLIKTRGQQVTLRCSPKSGHDTVSWYQQALGQGPQFIFQYYEEEERQRGNFPDRFSGHQFPNYSSELNVNALLLGDSALYLCASSFSGDPNEQFFGPGTRLTVL.

This chain joins TRBV10-1 and TRBJ2-2, with D uncertain. The V and J ends lost 6 bases and 0 bases respectively, with 8 bases between them. The CDR3 consists of 14 residues. Germline-derived CDR1 and CDR2 are WNHNN and SYGVQD (reference sequence). In DNA, the CDR3 is TGCGCCAGCAGGGCGCAAGCGAACACCGGGGAGCTGTTTTTT. Its protein is CASRAQANTGELFF.

V is TRBV5-5 and J is TRBJ2-7, with D possibly matching TRBD1 (6 bases). CDR1 SGHKS and CDR2 YYEKEE come from the germline V gene (reference sequence). V lost 4 bases and J lost 1, with 12 bases in between. The CDR3 spans 14 residues. CDR3 in amino acids: CASSTSTGSYEQYF. The CDR3 DNA sequence: TGTGCCAGCAGCACCTCGACAGGATCCTACGAGCAGTACTTC.

V gene TRBV19 combines with J gene TRBJ1-2; 9 positions match TRBD1. This CDR3 is 15 amino acids long. The germline gives CDR1 LNHDA, CDR2 SQIVND (reference sequence). V shed 7 bases and J 8 bases; nucleotides not matched to a gene: 14. The CDR3 nucleotides are TGTGCCAGTACCGATACCCCGGGACAGGGTGTAGGCTACACCTTC. Translating it yields CASTDTPGQGVGYTF. Filled out from reference TRBV19 and TRBJ1-2, the complete variable domain reads DGGITQSPKYLFRKEGQNVTLSCEQNLNHDAMYWYRQDPGQGLRLIYYSQIVNDFQKGDIAEGYSVSREKKESFPLTVTSAQKNPTAFYLCASTDTPGQGVGYTFGSGTRLTVV.

V and J are TRBV16 and TRBJ1-1; D remains ambiguous. The CDR3 covers 14 residues. CDR1 is KGHSY and CDR2 is FQNENV in the germline V gene. V lost 0 bases and J 0 bases, leaving 5 bases between the germline ends. CDR3 loop: CASSQSGMNTEAFF. CDR3 nucleotide sequence: TGTGCCAGCAGCCAATCAGGGATGAACACTGAAGCTTTCTTT.

The chain has TRBV5-1 and TRBJ2-5; 7 bases agree with TRBD2. This CDR3 has 15 amino acids. Per the germline V gene, CDR1 is SGHRS and CDR2 is YFSETQ. J gave up 3 bases and V 3 bases, and 8 bases lay outside the gene matches. The CDR3 sequence: CASSYRLAPEETQYF. As DNA, the CDR3 is TGCGCCAGCAGCTATAGACTAGCCCCCGAAGAGACCCAGTACTTC.

This clone was counted between two and nine times. The chain recombines TRBV7-9 with TRBJ1-1; D gene ambiguous. Trimming shortened V by 5 bases and J by 1 base, and 8 bases separated the two germline ends. Germline V lookup: CDR1 SEHNR, CDR2 FQNEAQ (reference sequence). The CDR3 is 13 amino acids. CDR3 loop: CASSGSPNTEAFF. The CDR3, as DNA: TGTGCCAGCAGCGGTTCGCCGAACACTGAAGCTTTCTTT.

This clone showed up just a few times. The CDR3: CSVDEGVGGELFF. CDR3 in DNA: TGCAGCGTTGATGAAGGGGTGGGCGGGGAGCTGTTTTTT. The V call is TRBV29-1, the J call TRBJ2-2; D is possibly TRBD1 (5 bases). CDR3 size: 13 residues. Germline V gene sequence: CDR1 SQVTM, CDR2 ANQGSEA. With 3 bases removed from V and 7 bases from J, the gap between germline ends came to 12 bases.

The gene calls are TRBV28 and TRBJ2-3, with D perhaps TRBD1 or TRBD2 (8 bases each). Germline-derived CDR1 and CDR2 are MDHEN and SYDVKM. V lost 7 bases and J 1 base, leaving 21 bases between the germline ends. The CDR3 covers 17 residues. CDR3 in amino acids: CASTKTGAGGGTDTQYF. For the CDR3, the DNA is TGTGCCAGCACTAAGACAGGGGCCGGGGGGGGCACAGATACGCAGTATTTT.

The CDR3 nucleotides are TGTGCCAGCAGTGAAGTTATGGAGACATGGCGGTTCTTC. Translation: CASSEVMETWRFF. This chain connects TRBV6-1 to TRBJ2-1; D gene uncertain. Germline CDR1 MNHNS, CDR2 SASEGT. The CDR3 spans 13 residues. Trimming removed 1 base from V and 15 bases from J, with 16 bases in between.

The chain has TRBV29-1 and TRBJ1-1; D may be TRBD1 (6 bases). Trimming pared 7 bases from V and 4 bases from J, leaving 19 bases between. Germline-derived CDR1 and CDR2 are SQVTM and ANQGSEA. The CDR3 spans 14 residues. The CDR3 DNA reads as TGCAGCGCGAGAACGACAGGCCAAGGCACTGAAGCTTTCTTT. Translated, it gives CSARTTGQGTEAFF.

V and J are TRBV5-1 and TRBJ2-4; D may be TRBD2 (6 bases). The CDR3 loop spans 14 amino acids. Trimming took off 4 bases at V and 1 base at J, with 9 bases between the two ends. The germline V gene has CDR1 SGHRS and CDR2 YFSETQ. This chain's CDR3 is CASSMEGAKNIQYF. The DNA of the CDR3 is TGCGCCAGCAGCATGGAGGGGGCCAAAAACATTCAGTACTTC.

CDR3 bases: TGTGCCAGCTCGTCTGGACAGGGGGCTAATGAAAAACTGTTTTTT. Its translation is CASSSGQGANEKLFF. The V call is TRBV18, the J call TRBJ1-4; 10 bases map to TRBD1. The CDR3 spans 15 residues. The ends lost 6 bases at V and 3 bases at J; junction bases unmatched: 4. CDR1 and CDR2 (germline): KGHSH, LQKENI.

The rearrangement uses TRBV11-3 and TRBJ2-2; tentative D call: TRBD2 (7 bases). V lost 5 bases and J 5 bases, leaving 15 bases between the germline ends. The V gene's germline CDR1 is SGHNT and CDR2 YENEEA. The CDR3 contains 15 residues. CDR3 amino acids: CASSPGGGWTGELFF. In DNA form, the CDR3 reads TGTGCCAGCAGCCCCGGCGGGGGCTGGACCGGGGAGCTGTTTTTT.

The chain couples TRBV6-1 to TRBJ2-5; D remains ambiguous. The CDR3 loop spans 11 amino acids. Trimming shortened V by 8 bases and J by 5 bases, and 9 bases separated the two germline ends. Germline values: CDR1 MNHNS, CDR2 SASEGT. CDR3 loop: CASGLGETQYF. The CDR3 nucleotides are TGTGCCAGCGGTTTGGGGGAGACCCAGTACTTC.

The V call is TRBV28, the J call TRBJ2-7; 8 bases match TRBD1. Germline assignment: CDR1 MDHEN and CDR2 SYDVKM. The J segment lost 2 bases and the V segment lost 6 bases, leaving 9 bases of the junction unmatched. The CDR3 is 15 amino acids. The CDR3 loop reads CASSTPGTGAYEQYF. CDR3 coding DNA: TGTGCCAGCAGCACACCCGGGACAGGAGCCTACGAGCAGTACTTC.

The CDR3: CASSEALLAIAYNEQFF. CDR3 DNA: TGTGCCAGCAGTGAAGCGCTGTTGGCGATCGCCTACAATGAGCAGTTCTTC. The chain is built from TRBV6-1 and TRBJ2-1; D unclear. This CDR3 is 17 amino acids long. V lost 0 bases and J 2 bases, leaving 14 bases between the germline ends. CDR1 is MNHNS, CDR2 SASEGT, per germline.

The chain is built from TRBV19 and TRBJ2-5; D remains ambiguous. CDR1 and CDR2 (germline): LNHDA, SQIVND (reference sequence). V was trimmed by 1 base and J by 5 bases, leaving 11 bases between them. The CDR3 has 14 residues. The CDR3 bases are TGTGCCAGTAGTATAGTCCCGGACGGCGAGACCCAGTACTTC. Its protein is CASSIVPDGETQYF.

To note about this clone: In the same sample, other DNA sequences code for this CDR3. J is TRBJ1-2 and V is TRBV6-5; perhaps TRBD1 as D (6 bases). The germline V and J ends were trimmed by 0 bases and 3 bases, with 8 bases remaining between them. The CDR3 is 14 residues long. In germline, CDR1 is MNHEY, CDR2 SVGAGI. CDR3 in amino acids: CASSYSGGDYGYTF. The CDR3 DNA reads TGTGCCAGCAGTTACTCAGGGGGTGACTATGGCTACACCTTC.

The rearrangement uses TRBV7-2 and TRBJ1-1, with D perhaps matching TRBD1 (6 bases). Trimming left V 8 bases short and J 0 bases short, with 16 bases between. CDR3 length: 15 amino acids. CDR1 and CDR2 from the germline V gene are SGHTA and FQGNSA. This CDR3 is CASGWTALLNTEAFF. In DNA form, the CDR3 reads TGTGCCAGCGGATGGACAGCCCTCCTGAACACTGAAGCTTTCTTT.